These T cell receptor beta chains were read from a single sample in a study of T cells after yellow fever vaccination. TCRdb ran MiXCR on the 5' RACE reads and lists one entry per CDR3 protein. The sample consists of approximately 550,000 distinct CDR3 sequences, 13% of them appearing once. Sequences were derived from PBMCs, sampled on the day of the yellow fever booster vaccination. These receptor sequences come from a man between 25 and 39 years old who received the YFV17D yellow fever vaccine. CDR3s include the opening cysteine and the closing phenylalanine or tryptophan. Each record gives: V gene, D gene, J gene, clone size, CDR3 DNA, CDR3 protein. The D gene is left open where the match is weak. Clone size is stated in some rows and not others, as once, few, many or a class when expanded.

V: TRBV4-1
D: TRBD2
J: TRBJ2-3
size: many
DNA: TGCGCCAGCAGCCAAGAATCAATTCGGACTAGCGGGAAATTCAAAAGATTCGATACGCAGTATTTT
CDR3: CASSQESIRTSGKFKRFDTQYF

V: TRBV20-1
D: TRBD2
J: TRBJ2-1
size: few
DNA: TGCAGTGCTAGAAGGTCTAGCGGGAGTTTCAACAATGAGCAGTTCTTC
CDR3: CSARRSSGSFNNEQFF

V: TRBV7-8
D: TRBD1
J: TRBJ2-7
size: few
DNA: TGTGCCAGCAGCTTGAGGACAGGGGGAGGAAGCTACGAGCAGTACTTC
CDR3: CASSLRTGGGSYEQYF

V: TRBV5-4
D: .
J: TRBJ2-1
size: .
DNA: TGTGCCAGCAGCACTGGGACCCGGGCCGGACAGTTCTTC
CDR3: CASSTGTRAGQFF

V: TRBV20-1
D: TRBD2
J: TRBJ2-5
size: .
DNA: TGCAGTGCTAGAGATCTTGGGGGAGGGACCCGAAAGACCCAGTACTTC
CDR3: CSARDLGGGTRKTQYF

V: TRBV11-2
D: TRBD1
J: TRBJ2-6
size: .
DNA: TGTGCCAGCCGCCGAGGACAGGGACAACCTGGGGCCAACGTCCTGACTTTC
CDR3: CASRRGQGQPGANVLTF

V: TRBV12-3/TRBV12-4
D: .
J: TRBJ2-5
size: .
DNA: TGTGCCAGCAGCCGACAGGCGGGAAAGACCCAGTACTTC
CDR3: CASSRQAGKTQYF

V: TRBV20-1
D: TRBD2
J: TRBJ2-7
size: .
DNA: TGCAGTGCCACCGGGACTAGGACCTACGAGCAGTACTTC
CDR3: CSATGTRTYEQYF

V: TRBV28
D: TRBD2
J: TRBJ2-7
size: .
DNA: TGTGCCAGCAGTTCGGCCATTTGGCGGGAGGGCCGCTACGAGCAGTACTTC
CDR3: CASSSAIWREGRYEQYF

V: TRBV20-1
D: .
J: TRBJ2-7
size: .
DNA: TGCAGTGCTAGTAAGGGCTACGAGCAGTACTTC
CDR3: CSASKGYEQYF

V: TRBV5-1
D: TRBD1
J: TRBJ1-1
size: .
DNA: TGCGCCAGCAGCTTGGGGGGACAGCGGTTGGTGAACACTGAAGCTTTCTTT
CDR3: CASSLGGQRLVNTEAFF

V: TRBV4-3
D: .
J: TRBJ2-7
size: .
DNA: TGCGCCAGCAGCCAAGTGGCCCAGTTGGGCTCCTACGAGCAGTACTTC
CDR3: CASSQVAQLGSYEQYF

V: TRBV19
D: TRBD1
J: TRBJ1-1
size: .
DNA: TGTGCCAGCACACAGGGGATGTTATCATATCGGGGGACTGAAGCTTTCTTT
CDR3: CASTQGMLSYRGTEAFF

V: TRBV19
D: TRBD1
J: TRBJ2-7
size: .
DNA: TGTGCCAGTAGTGTCGACAGGGTTGGGTCTCGCGAGCAGTACTTC
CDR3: CASSVDRVGSREQYF

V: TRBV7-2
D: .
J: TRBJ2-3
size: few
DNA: TGTGCCAGCAGCTTAGTTGGGCAGGGGCTATCAGATACGCAGTATTTT
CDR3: CASSLVGQGLSDTQYF

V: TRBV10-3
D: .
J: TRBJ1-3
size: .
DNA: TGTGCCATCAGTGAGTCGGTGGGACGTGGAAACACCATATATTTT
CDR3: CAISESVGRGNTIYF

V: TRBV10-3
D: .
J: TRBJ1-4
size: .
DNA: TGTGCCATCAGTGTTGGCAGGGCTGGCGGTGAAAAACTGTTTTTT
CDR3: CAISVGRAGGEKLFF

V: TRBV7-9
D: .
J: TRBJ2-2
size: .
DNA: TGTGCCAGCAGCTCTTCCAACACGGGCGGGGAGCTGTTTTTT
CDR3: CASSSSNTGGELFF

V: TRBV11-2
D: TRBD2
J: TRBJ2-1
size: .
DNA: TGTGCCAGCAGCGCCGGGACTAGCGGGATGCCCTCCTACAATGAGCAGTTCTTC
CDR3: CASSAGTSGMPSYNEQFF

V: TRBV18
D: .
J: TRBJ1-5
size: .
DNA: TGTGCCAGCTCCCCCTCCTCAGAGCCCCAGCATTTT
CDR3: CASSPSSEPQHF

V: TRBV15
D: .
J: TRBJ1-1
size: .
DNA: TGTGCCACCAGCAGAGTGGCGGGGAACACTGAAGCTTTCTTT
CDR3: CATSRVAGNTEAFF

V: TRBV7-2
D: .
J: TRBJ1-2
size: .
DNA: TGTGCCAGCAGCTTACGCTGGGGGGACTATGGCTACACCTTC
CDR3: CASSLRWGDYGYTF

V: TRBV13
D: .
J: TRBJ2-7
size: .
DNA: TGTGCCAGCAGCTCGGAACAGGGTCGCGAGCAGTACTTC
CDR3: CASSSEQGREQYF

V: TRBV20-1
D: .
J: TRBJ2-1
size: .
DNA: TGCAGTGCTTTACTAGCCCTCAATGAGCAGTTCTTC
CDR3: CSALLALNEQFF

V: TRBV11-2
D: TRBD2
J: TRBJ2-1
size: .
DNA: TGTGCCAGCAGCTTAGTGGGTACTAGCGGGGGTTACAATGAGCAGTTCTTC
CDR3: CASSLVGTSGGYNEQFF

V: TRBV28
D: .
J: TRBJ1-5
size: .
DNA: TGTGCCAGCAGCCCCTCGGGGCCCGGTCAGCCCCAGCATTTT
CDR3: CASSPSGPGQPQHF

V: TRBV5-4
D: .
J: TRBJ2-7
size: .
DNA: TGTGCCAGCAGCCCAACCGGGACATCAGCCTACGAGCAGTACTTC
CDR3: CASSPTGTSAYEQYF

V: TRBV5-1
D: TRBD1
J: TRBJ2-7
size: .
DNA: TGCGCCAGCAGCTTGTCCACCCCCGGGACAGGGCCCGACGAGCAGTACTTC
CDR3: CASSLSTPGTGPDEQYF

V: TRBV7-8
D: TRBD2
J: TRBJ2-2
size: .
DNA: TGTGCCAGCGCCTCGGGGGGCACCGGGGAGCTGTTTTTT
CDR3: CASASGGTGELFF

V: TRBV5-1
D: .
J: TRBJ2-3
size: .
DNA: TGCGCCAGCAGCTTCGGAGCGACTAGCACAGATACGCAGTATTTT
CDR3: CASSFGATSTDTQYF

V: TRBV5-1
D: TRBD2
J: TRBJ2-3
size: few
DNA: TGCGCCAGCAGCCGGACTAGCGGGGCAATTTACACAGATACGCAGTATTTT
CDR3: CASSRTSGAIYTDTQYF

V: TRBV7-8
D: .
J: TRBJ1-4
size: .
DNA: TGTGCCAGCAGCCCAAAGAAATCAACTAATGAAAAACTGTTTTTT
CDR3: CASSPKKSTNEKLFF

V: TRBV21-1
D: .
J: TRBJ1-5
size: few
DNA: TGTGCCAGCAGCAAAGCAAGAAAAAACTTAAGCAATCAGCCCCAGCATTTT
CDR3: CASSKARKNLSNQPQHF

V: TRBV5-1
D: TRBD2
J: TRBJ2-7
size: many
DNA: TGCGCCAGCAGCCCCTCAGCGGGAGTTCGGAACGAGCAGTACTTC
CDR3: CASSPSAGVRNEQYF